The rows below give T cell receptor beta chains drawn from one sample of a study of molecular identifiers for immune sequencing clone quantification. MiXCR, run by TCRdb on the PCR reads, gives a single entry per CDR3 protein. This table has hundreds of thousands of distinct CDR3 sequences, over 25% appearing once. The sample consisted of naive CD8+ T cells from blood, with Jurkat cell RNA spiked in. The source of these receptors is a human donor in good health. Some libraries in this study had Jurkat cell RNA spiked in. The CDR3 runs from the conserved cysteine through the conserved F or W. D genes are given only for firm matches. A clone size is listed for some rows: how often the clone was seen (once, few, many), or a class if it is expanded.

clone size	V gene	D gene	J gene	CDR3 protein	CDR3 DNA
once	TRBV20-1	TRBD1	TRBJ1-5	CSASLGTALGEPQHF	TGCAGTGCTAGCCTAGGGACAGCCCTAGGGGAGCCCCAGCATTTT
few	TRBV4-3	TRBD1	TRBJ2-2	CASSQDRSRGRTGELFF	TGCGCCAGCAGCCAAGATCGGAGTAGGGGGCGAACCGGGGAGCTGTTTTTT
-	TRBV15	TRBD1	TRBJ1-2	CATSRARGQGAGDYGYTF	TGTGCCACCAGCAGAGCCCGGGGACAGGGAGCGGGGGACTATGGCTACACCTTC
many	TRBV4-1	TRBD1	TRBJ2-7	CASSQESGTGGEQYF	TGCGCCAGCAGCCAAGAATCTGGGACAGGGGGCGAGCAGTACTTC
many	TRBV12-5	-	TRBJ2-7	CASGPQGLYEQYF	TGTGCTAGTGGTCCTCAGGGGTTGTACGAGCAGTACTTC
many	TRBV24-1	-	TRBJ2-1	CATRTEYNEQFF	TGTGCCACCAGAACGGAATACAATGAGCAGTTCTTC
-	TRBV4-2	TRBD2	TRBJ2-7	CAGSQDHGTSSYEQYF	TGTGCCGGCAGCCAAGATCACGGGACTAGCTCCTACGAGCAGTACTTC
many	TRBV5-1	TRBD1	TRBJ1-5	CASSLGDRERDPQHF	TGCGCCAGCAGCTTGGGGGACAGGGAGAGGGATCCCCAGCATTTT
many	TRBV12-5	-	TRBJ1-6	CASGLVEAYYSPLHF	TGTGCTAGTGGTTTGGTTGAGGCGTATTATTCACCCCTCCACTTT
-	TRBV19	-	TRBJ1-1	CASTPFLGGKTEAFF	TGTGCCAGTACCCCCTTCCTGGGGGGGAAAACTGAAGCTTTCTTT
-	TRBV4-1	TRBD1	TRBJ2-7	CASSHGQGSDEQYF	TGCGCCAGCAGCCATGGACAGGGTTCCGACGAGCAGTACTTC
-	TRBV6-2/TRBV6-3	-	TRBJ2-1	CASRETLSSYNKQFF	TGTGCCAGCAGGGAGACATTGAGCTCCTACAATAAGCAGTTCTTC
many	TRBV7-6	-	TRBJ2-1	CASSLALQGTGEQFF	TGTGCCAGCAGCTTAGCCCTCCAAGGTACGGGTGAGCAGTTCTTC
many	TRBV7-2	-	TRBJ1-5	CASSAYLGSNQPQHF	TGTGCCAGCAGCGCTTATCTCGGTAGCAATCAGCCCCAGCATTTT
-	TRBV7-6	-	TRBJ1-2	CASSSMRAGEGYGYTF	TGTGCCAGCAGTTCAATGAGGGCCGGGGAGGGCTATGGCTACACCTTC
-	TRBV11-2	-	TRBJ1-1	CASRTGTLYEGNTEAFF	TGTGCCAGCAGAACCGGGACCCTCTATGAGGGGAACACTGAAGCTTTCTTT
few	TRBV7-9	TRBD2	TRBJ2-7	CASSLGGGFQEQYF	TGTGCCAGCAGCTTAGGGGGGGGGTTCCAGGAGCAGTACTTC
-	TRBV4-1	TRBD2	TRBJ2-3	CASSPPVAASGAYTQYF	TGCGCCAGCAGCCCCCCGGTAGCGGCTAGCGGGGCCTATACGCAGTATTTT
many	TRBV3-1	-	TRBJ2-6	CASSQERFTTAGANVLTF	TGTGCCAGCAGCCAAGAGAGGTTTACTACTGCTGGGGCCAACGTCCTGACTTTC
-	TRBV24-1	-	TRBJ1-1	CAPNLLDTEAFF	TGTGCCCCGAACCTTCTGGACACTGAAGCTTTCTTT
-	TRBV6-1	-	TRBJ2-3	CASSEALWEGAGDTQYF	TGTGCCAGCAGTGAAGCGCTATGGGAGGGGGCAGGAGATACGCAGTATTTT
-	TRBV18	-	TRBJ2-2	CASSPPLQGTGELFF	TGTGCCAGCTCACCGCCGCTCCAGGGGACGGGGGAGCTGTTTTTT
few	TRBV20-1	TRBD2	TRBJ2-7	CSANFGTRGSYEQYF	TGCAGTGCAAACTTCGGGACTAGGGGATCCTACGAGCAGTACTTC
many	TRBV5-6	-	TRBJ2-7	CASSLSGNYEQYF	TGCGCCAGCAGCTTGTCTGGAAACTACGAGCAGTACTTC
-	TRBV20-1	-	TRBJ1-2	CSASNAANYGYTF	TGCAGTGCCTCTAATGCGGCGAACTATGGCTACACCTTC
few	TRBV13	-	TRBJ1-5	CASSSSLDSSNQPQHF	TGTGCCAGCAGCTCCAGCCTAGACAGTAGCAATCAGCCCCAGCATTTT
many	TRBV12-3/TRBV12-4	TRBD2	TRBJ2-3	CASSPPPVGLAGGYTDTQYF	TGTGCCAGCAGTCCACCTCCTGTAGGACTAGCGGGGGGATACACAGATACGCAGTATTTT
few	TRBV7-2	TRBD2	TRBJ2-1	CASSHGTKVHEQFF	TGTGCCAGCAGCCACGGGACTAAGGTCCATGAGCAGTTCTTC
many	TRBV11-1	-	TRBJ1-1	CASSFPGGEEAFF	TGTGCCAGCAGCTTCCCCGGGGGTGAGGAAGCTTTCTTT
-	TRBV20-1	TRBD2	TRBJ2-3	CSARTSGRNTDTQYF	TGCAGTGCTAGAACTAGCGGGAGGAACACAGATACGCAGTATTTT
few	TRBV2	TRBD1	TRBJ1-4	CASSEVGGDEKLFF	TGTGCCAGCAGTGAAGTAGGGGGCGATGAAAAACTGTTTTTT
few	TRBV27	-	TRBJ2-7	CASSSGRYSSYEQYF	TGTGCCAGCAGTTCTGGACGCTACAGCTCCTACGAGCAGTACTTC
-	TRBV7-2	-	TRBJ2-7	CASRPPGRGSSYEQYF	TGTGCCAGCAGACCACCGGGTCGGGGGAGCTCCTACGAGCAGTACTTC
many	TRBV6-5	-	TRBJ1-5	CASSRLGQNQPQHF	TGTGCCAGCAGCCGTCTGGGACAAAATCAGCCCCAGCATTTT
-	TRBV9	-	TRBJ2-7	CASSVAHGSYEQYF	TGTGCCAGCAGCGTAGCCCACGGCTCCTACGAGCAGTACTTC
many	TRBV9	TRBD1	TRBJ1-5	CASSGTGPNQPQHF	TGTGCCAGCAGCGGGACAGGGCCTAATCAGCCCCAGCATTTT
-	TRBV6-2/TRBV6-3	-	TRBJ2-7	CASSLSGVGSYEQYF	TGTGCCAGCAGTTTAAGTGGTGTGGGCAGCTACGAGCAGTACTTC
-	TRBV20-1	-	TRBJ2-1	CSARDHGSHNEQFF	TGCAGTGCTAGAGATCACGGTAGCCACAATGAGCAGTTCTTC
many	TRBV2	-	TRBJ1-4	CASSEARVDEKLFF	TGTGCCAGCAGTGAAGCCAGGGTAGATGAAAAACTGTTTTTT
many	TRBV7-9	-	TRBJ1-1	CASGDMSDPNTEAFF	TGTGCCAGCGGCGATATGTCCGATCCCAACACTGAAGCTTTCTTT